The TCR beta chain described here comes from a study of T cells after yellow fever vaccination. This clonotype was recorded a few times. MiXCR, applied by TCRdb to the 5' RACE reads, yields one record per CDR3 protein. The sample holds 400,000 to 650,000 distinct CDR3 sequences; roughly a fifth are singletons and the top ten take approximately 15%. From germline, CDR1 is SGHRS and CDR2 YFSETQ. V gave up 7 bases and J gave up 6 bases; unmatched junction bases: 7. CDR3 size: 13 residues. The rearrangement links TRBV5-1 to TRBJ2-3, with TRBD1 matching 8 bases. Sequenced material: PBMCs, taken roughly 20 days after the first yellow fever vaccination. The clonotype originates from a man aged 18 to 29 who received the YFV17D yellow fever vaccine. CDR3 sequence: CASFQGAGDTQYF. The CDR3 DNA is TGCGCCAGCTTCCAGGGGGCAGGTGATACGCAGTATTTT.